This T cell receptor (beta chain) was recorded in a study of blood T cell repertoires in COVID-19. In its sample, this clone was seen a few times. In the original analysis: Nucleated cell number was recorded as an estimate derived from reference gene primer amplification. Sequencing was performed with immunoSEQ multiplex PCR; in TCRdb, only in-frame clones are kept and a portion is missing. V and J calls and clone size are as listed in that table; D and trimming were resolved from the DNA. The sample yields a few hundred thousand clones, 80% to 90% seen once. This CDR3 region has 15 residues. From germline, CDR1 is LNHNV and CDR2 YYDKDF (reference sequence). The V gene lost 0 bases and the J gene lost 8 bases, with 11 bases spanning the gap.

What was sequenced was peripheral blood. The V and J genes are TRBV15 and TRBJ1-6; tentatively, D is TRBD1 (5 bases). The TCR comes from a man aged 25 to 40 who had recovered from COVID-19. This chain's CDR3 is CATSRDPGTYSPLHF. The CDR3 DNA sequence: TGTGCCACCAGCAGAGATCCCGGGACTTATTCACCCCTCCACTTT. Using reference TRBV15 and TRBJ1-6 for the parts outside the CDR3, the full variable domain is DAMVIQNPRYQVTQFGKPVTLSCSQTLNHNVMYWYQQKSSQAPKLLFHYYDKDFNNEADTPDNFQSRRPNTSFCFLDIRSPGLGDTAMYLCATSRDPGTYSPLHFGNGTRLTVT.